The clone carrying this T cell receptor (beta chain) was detected a few times. The data stem from a study of Graves' ophthalmopathy and Graves' hyperthyroidism. The trim removed 5 bases at V and 7 bases at J, leaving 7 bases unmatched. The CDR3 sequence is 14 residues long. CDR1 and CDR2 from the germline V gene are KGHDR and SFDVKD. From RNA, the CDR3 regions of TCR beta chains were amplified and sequenced. HTBI-primed RT-PCR formed the first round, and a multiplex PCR formed the second. TCRdb reprocessed the multiplex PCR reads with MiXCR, giving one entry per CDR3 protein. The table records about 390,000 distinct CDR3 sequences, 15% of them present only once.

The J gene is TRBJ2-1, the V gene TRBV24-1; 7 nucleotides agree with TRBD2. The sequence was obtained from a woman between 18 and 29 years old with stable Graves' hyperthyroidism. Sequenced input: peripheral blood. CDR3 residues: CATSATSPRNEQFF. CDR3 coding DNA: TGTGCCACCAGTGCGACTAGCCCCCGGAATGAGCAGTTCTTC.